These 13 T cell receptor beta chains were sequenced from one sample in a study of human T cells and chemical hapten exposure. Noted time point: patch test 3, about 24 weeks after DPC sensitization. The treatment here: therapeutic diphenylcyclopropenone sensitization with weekly scalp DPC. In TCRdb, the RACE reads were re-called with MiXCR into one record per CDR3 protein. The repertoire includes about 190,000 distinct CDR3 sequences, about 25% of them detected once, and roughly 2.4% sits in the top ten. Sequenced here: whole blood, sampled in connection with sensitization to the hapten diphenylcyclopropenone (DPC). These receptor sequences come from a woman aged 40 to 50 with alopecia areata. Some clones in this sample may be carry-over from other donors' samples.

Only a few counts were recorded for this clonotype. The V call is TRBV29-1, the J call TRBJ1-2, with TRBD1 matching 7 bases. Germline CDR1 reads SQVTM; CDR2 reads ANQGSEA. CDR3 length: 11 residues. V was clipped by 7 bases and J by 5 bases; unmatched bases: 4. The CDR3 region is CSGRGQYGYTF. The CDR3 nucleotides read TGCAGCGGACGGGGACAGTATGGCTACACCTTC.

This clonotype occurred a few times. The gene calls are TRBV5-1 and TRBJ2-5, with D perhaps assigned TRBD1 or TRBD2 (5 bases each). CDR3 length: 14 residues. Germline values: CDR1 SGHRS, CDR2 YFSETQ. V lost 4 bases and J 5 bases, leaving 15 bases between the germline ends. The CDR3 sequence is CASSLGTARETQYF. For the CDR3, the DNA is TGCGCCAGCAGCCTTGGGACGGCCCGGGAGACCCAGTACTTC. Filled out from reference TRBV5-1 and TRBJ2-5, the complete variable domain reads KAGVTQTPRYLIKTRGQQVTLSCSPISGHRSVSWYQQTPGQGLQFLFEYFSETQRNKGNFPGRFSGRQFSNSRSEMNVSTLELGDSALYLCASSLGTARETQYFGPGTRLLVL.

This clonotype was counted at least ten times. The gene calls are TRBV20-1 and TRBJ2-7, with 7 bases matching TRBD2. The V and J ends lost 5 bases and 5 bases, in that order; junction bases with no gene match: 15. The CDR3 has 15 amino acids. Germline V CDR1 and CDR2: DFQATT, SNEGSKA (reference sequence). The DNA of the CDR3 is TGCAGTGCTGGAAGAGGTGGAGCGGGGCCTGACGAGCAGTACTTC. This codes for CSAGRGGAGPDEQYF.

This clonotype has more than one count but fewer than ten. The DNA for the CDR3 is TGTGCCAGCAGTTTGGGTAGTTTTAACTATGGCTACACCTTC. Its translation is CASSLGSFNYGYTF. The rearrangement uses TRBV27 and TRBJ1-2; no reliable D call. This CDR3 is built from 14 residues. Germline V gene data show CDR1 as MNHEY and CDR2 as SMNVEV (reference sequence). V was cut by 3 bases and J by 1 base, with 9 bases left in between.

This clonotype was counted between two and nine times. This rearrangement joins TRBV6-2 or TRBV6-3 to TRBJ2-7; 8 bases are a match to TRBD1. Trimming cost V 2 bases and J 7 bases; bases outside gene matches: 13. Germline CDR1 is MNHEY and CDR2 is SVGEGT. The CDR3 extends over 16 amino acids. The CDR3 bases are TGTGCCAGCAGTTACACGAAGGGACAGGTCCGAGGGGAGCAGTACTTC. Its translation is CASSYTKGQVRGEQYF.

This clonotype came up a few times. The chain is built from TRBV6-5 and TRBJ2-5; D ambiguous. V shed 4 bases and J shed 1 base, with 7 bases lying between them. Germline lookup yields CDR1 MNHEY and CDR2 SVGAGI. The CDR3 totals 13 residues. The DNA of the CDR3 is TGTGCCAGCAGTTTTTCAGCCCAAGAGACCCAGTACTTC. Translated, it gives CASSFSAQETQYF.

The V and J genes are TRBV6-2 or TRBV6-3 and TRBJ2-2, with TRBD1 matching 7 bases. The CDR3 is made up of 14 amino acids. Per the germline V gene, CDR1 is MNHEY and CDR2 is SVGEGT. J lost 0 bases, V lost 8 bases, and 3 bases had no gene match. CDR3 DNA sequence: TGTGCCAGCGTTGGGACAGCGAACACCGGGGAGCTGTTTTTT. Translating gives CASVGTANTGELFF.

This clonotype came up a few times. This rearrangement joins TRBV20-1 to TRBJ2-3; 10 nucleotides match TRBD2. The ends lost 5 bases at V and 2 bases at J; junction bases unmatched: 19. CDR3 length equals 19 residues. The germline V gene has CDR1 DFQATT and CDR2 SNEGSKA (reference sequence). CDR3 coding DNA: TGCAGTGCTCAAAGCGGGAGGGCCGTTCCGGGGTCAACCACAGATACGCAGTATTTT. Protein sequence: CSAQSGRAVPGSTTDTQYF.

The CDR3 sequence is CASSLGVSYTDTQYF. CDR3 bases: TGTGCCAGCAGTTTAGGTGTCTCCTACACAGATACGCAGTATTTT. The chain combines TRBV27 with TRBJ2-3; D unresolved. V lost 2 bases and J 2 bases, leaving 11 bases between the germline ends. Germline V CDR1 and CDR2: MNHEY, SMNVEV (reference sequence). This CDR3 comprises 15 residues.

This clonotype was observed a few times. The genes are TRBV6-2 or TRBV6-3 and TRBJ1-1; no clear D gene. The CDR3 loop spans 14 amino acids. The V gene lost 4 bases and the J gene lost 6 bases, with 15 bases spanning the gap. Germline V lookup: CDR1 MNHEY, CDR2 SVGEGT. The CDR3 protein is CASSSLRGRAEAFF. The CDR3 coding sequence is TGTGCCAGCAGTTCCCTGCGAGGGCGGGCTGAAGCTTTCTTT.

Only a few counts were recorded for this clonotype. One junction end does not reproduce the germline sequence, and a read error may be involved. The rearrangement links TRBV7-7 to TRBJ2-2; 8 nucleotides match TRBD2. The CDR3 spans 15 residues. Germline assignment: CDR1 SSHAT and CDR2 FNYEAQ (reference sequence). In DNA form, the CDR3 reads TGTGCTAGCAGCTTTTACGGGAGGGACACCGGGGAGCTGTTTTTT. Its translation: CASSFYGRDTGELFF.

This clonotype has only a few counts. The chain employs TRBV12-3 or TRBV12-4 and TRBJ1-5; D uncertain. CDR3 size: 15 residues. Deletions cut 3 bases from V and 0 bases from J, with 9 bases between. CDR3 DNA: TGTGCCAGCAGTTTGAGTCAGCTTAGCAATCAGCCCCAGCATTTT. Protein: CASSLSQLSNQPQHF.

The rearrangement uses TRBV4-3 and TRBJ2-3, with 8 bases aligning to TRBD2. There are 16 residues in the CDR3. Germline CDR1 LGHNA, CDR2 YSLEER. The V gene end was trimmed by 1 base and the J gene end by 3 bases; junction bases not matched to a gene: 6. CDR3 DNA sequence: TGCGCCAGCAGCCAAGGGTCGGCTAGCGGGACAGATACGCAGTATTTT. Translating gives CASSQGSASGTDTQYF.